Sequencing of this TCR beta chain was carried out in a study of beta chain features in type 1 diabetes. The overall study: There was similarity between patients and healthy donors in age, gender and cell yields.

Of the isolated RNA, all was reverse transcribed, and so the sequenced material was expressed TCRB transcripts. Data came from immunoSEQ multiplex PCR; TCRdb stores just in-frame clones and leaves some out. This table has about 22,000 clones, approximately 57% appearing once. The CDR3 length is 16 residues. Germline CDR1 and CDR2: SGHNT and YYREEE (reference sequence). J lost 3 bases, V lost 4 bases, and 11 bases had no gene match. General observations from the study: Moderate but significant shortening of TCRB CDR3s was recorded in all four CD4+ subsets from Type 1 diabetes patients.

This clone was observed a handful of times. What it binds is unknown. This rearrangement joins TRBV5-4 to TRBJ1-1; TRBD1 aligns across 8 bases. The sequenced sample consisted of stem cell memory CD4+ T cells from blood. The source is a man between 18 and 35 years old with type 1 diabetes. Written as DNA, the CDR3 is TGTGCCAGCAGCGAGCCGTCAGGGGGCACGTACACTGAAGCTTTCTTT. Translating gives CASSEPSGGTYTEAFF.